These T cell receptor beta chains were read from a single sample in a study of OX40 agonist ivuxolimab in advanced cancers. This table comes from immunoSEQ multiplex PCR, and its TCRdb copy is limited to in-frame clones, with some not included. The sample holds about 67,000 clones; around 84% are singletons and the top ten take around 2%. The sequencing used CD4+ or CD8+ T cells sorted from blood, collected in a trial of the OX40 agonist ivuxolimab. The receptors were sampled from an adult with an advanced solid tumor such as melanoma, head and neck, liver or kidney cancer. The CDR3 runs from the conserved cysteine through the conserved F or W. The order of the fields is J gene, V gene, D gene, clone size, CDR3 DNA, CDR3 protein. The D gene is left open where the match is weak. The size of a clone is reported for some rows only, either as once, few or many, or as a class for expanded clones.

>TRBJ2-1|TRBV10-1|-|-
TGCGCCAGCAGTGAGTGGGCCTCCACCTCCTACAATGAGCAGTTCTTC
CASSEWASTSYNEQFF
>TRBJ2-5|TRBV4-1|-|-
TGCGCCAGCAGCCAAGTCCCGTTTGAGGGGCGGGGAGAGACCCAGTACTTC
CASSQVPFEGRGETQYF
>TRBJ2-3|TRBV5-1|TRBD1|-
TGCGCCAGCAGCCCGGGACAGGGGGGCACAGATACGCAGTATTTT
CASSPGQGGTDTQYF
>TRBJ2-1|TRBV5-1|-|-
TGCGCCAGCACCTCAAGAGGCGACGGAATATACAATGAGCAGTTCTTC
CASTSRGDGIYNEQFF
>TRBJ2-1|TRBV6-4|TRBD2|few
TGTGCCAGCAGTGACTCGATTAATACGGGGGGGCGAAATGAGCAGTTCTTC
CASSDSINTGGRNEQFF
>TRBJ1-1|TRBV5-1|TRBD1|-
TGCGCCAGCAGCGTGGGACAGTTGAACACTGAAGCTTTCTTT
CASSVGQLNTEAFF
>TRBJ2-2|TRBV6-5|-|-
TGTGCCACCCTGGGTTTGGGCGCCGGGGAGCTGTTTTTT
CATLGLGAGELFF
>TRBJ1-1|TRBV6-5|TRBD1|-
TGTGCCAGCAGTTACGATGGGGCGGCAGGGGGCACTGAAGCTTTCTTT
CASSYDGAAGGTEAFF
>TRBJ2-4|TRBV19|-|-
TGTGCCAGTAGCCCTTACGGTGAAAACATTCAGTACTTC
CASSPYGENIQYF
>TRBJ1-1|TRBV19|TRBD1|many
TGTGCCAGTAGTACCCAGGACAGGGGATTCGGCACTGAAGCTTTCTTT
CASSTQDRGFGTEAFF
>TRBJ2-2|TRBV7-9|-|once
TGTGCCAGCAGCTTAGCCGGAGCGGGCGGGGAGCTGTTTTTT
CASSLAGAGGELFF
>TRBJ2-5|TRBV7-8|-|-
TGTGCCAGCAGCTTTGACTTACGATCGGAGACCCAGTACTTC
CASSFDLRSETQYF
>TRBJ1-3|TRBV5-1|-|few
TGCGCCAGCAGCTTCAGCGGCTCTGGAAACACCATATATTTT
CASSFSGSGNTIYF
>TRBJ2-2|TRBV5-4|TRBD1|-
TGTGCCAGCAGCAGCCGGGACAGGGTGGCGTCCGGGGAGCTGTTTTTT
CASSSRDRVASGELFF
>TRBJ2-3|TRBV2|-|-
TGTGCCACCTCCCGAGGCGGAGGGTTGATCACAGATACGCAGTATTTT
CATSRGGGLITDTQYF
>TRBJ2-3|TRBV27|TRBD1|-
TGTGCCAGCAGTCCCCCCGGGACAGGGCTCCCAGATACGCAGTATTTT
CASSPPGTGLPDTQYF
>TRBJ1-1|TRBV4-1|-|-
TGCGCCAGCAGCCAACCAAGCCGGAGGAGACAAGGTGAAACTGAAGCTTTCTTT
CASSQPSRRRQGETEAFF
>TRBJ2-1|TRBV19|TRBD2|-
TGTGCCAGTAGTATTGTAGCGGGAGGGCCGCATGAGCAGTTCTTC
CASSIVAGGPHEQFF
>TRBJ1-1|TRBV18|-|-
TGTGCCAGCTCACCAGTTCGGCCAACAGAAAACACTGAAGCTTTCTTT
CASSPVRPTENTEAFF
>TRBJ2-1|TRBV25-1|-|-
TGTGCCAGCAGTGAACCGGGCCCTCATTACAATGAGCAGTTCTTC
CASSEPGPHYNEQFF
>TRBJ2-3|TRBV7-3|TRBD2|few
TGTGCCAGCAGCTTAGCGGGAGAGGATACGCAGTATTTT
CASSLAGEDTQYF
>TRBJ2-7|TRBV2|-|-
TGTGCCAGCAGTGTACGGGGCGACACCTACGAGCAGTACTTC
CASSVRGDTYEQYF
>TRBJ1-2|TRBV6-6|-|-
TGTGCCAGCAGTATCTCTCCAGGGGTCGGTGGCTACACCTTC
CASSISPGVGGYTF
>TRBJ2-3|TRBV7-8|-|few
TGTGCCAGCAGCTTGGGCATTGGAGCAGATACGCAGTATTTT
CASSLGIGADTQYF